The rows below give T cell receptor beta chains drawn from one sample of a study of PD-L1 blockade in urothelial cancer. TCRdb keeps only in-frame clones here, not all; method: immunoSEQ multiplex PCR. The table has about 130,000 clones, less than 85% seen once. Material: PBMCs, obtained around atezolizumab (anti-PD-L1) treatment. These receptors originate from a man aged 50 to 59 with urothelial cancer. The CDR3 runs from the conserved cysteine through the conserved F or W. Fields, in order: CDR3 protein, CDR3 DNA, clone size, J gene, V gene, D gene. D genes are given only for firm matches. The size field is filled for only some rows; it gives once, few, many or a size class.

CDR3: CASSEGAGNTIYF
DNA: TGTGCCAGCAGTGAAGGGGCCGGAAACACCATATATTTT
size: -
J: TRBJ1-3
V: TRBV27
D: -

CDR3: CAWTAGGVDEKLFF
DNA: TGTGCCTGGACAGCCGGAGGAGTGGATGAAAAACTGTTTTTT
size: -
J: TRBJ1-4
V: TRBV30
D: -

CDR3: CASSSPTVGAYNEQFF
DNA: TGTGCCAGCAGTTCCCCCACCGTTGGAGCTTACAATGAGCAGTTCTTC
size: -
J: TRBJ2-1
V: TRBV28
D: -

CDR3: CASRPGGSGANVLTF
DNA: TGTGCCAGCAGGCCGGGGGGCTCTGGGGCCAACGTCCTGACTTTC
size: once
J: TRBJ2-6
V: TRBV6-1
D: TRBD2

CDR3: CASWDSDNEQFF
DNA: TGTGCCAGCTGGGACTCAGACAATGAGCAGTTCTTC
size: -
J: TRBJ2-1
V: TRBV27
D: -

CDR3: CATKTGRHYGYTF
DNA: TGTGCCACCAAGACAGGGAGACACTATGGCTACACCTTC
size: -
J: TRBJ1-2
V: TRBV19
D: TRBD1

CDR3: CASSLSLAGVPYNEQFF
DNA: TGTGCCAGCAGTTTATCGTTGGCGGGAGTACCCTACAATGAGCAGTTCTTC
size: -
J: TRBJ2-1
V: TRBV27
D: TRBD2

CDR3: CASSPGALAGVIETQYF
DNA: TGTGCCAGCAGCCCGGGGGCTCTAGCGGGAGTTATCGAGACCCAGTACTTC
size: -
J: TRBJ2-5
V: TRBV5-6
D: TRBD2

CDR3: CASMTGVGEKLFF
DNA: TGTGCCAGCATGACAGGGGTCGGTGAAAAACTGTTTTTT
size: -
J: TRBJ1-4
V: TRBV6-5
D: TRBD1

CDR3: CASSQTYEQYF
DNA: TGTGCCAGCAGTCAAACCTACGAGCAGTACTTC
size: -
J: TRBJ2-7
V: TRBV2
D: -

CDR3: CASILGGAGTEAFF
DNA: TGTGCCAGCATCCTAGGAGGGGCGGGAACTGAAGCTTTCTTT
size: -
J: TRBJ1-1
V: TRBV6-1
D: -

CDR3: CSHGAGGSQTQYF
DNA: TGCAGCCATGGGGCGGGAGGGTCCCAGACCCAGTACTTC
size: -
J: TRBJ2-5
V: TRBV29-1
D: TRBD2

CDR3: CASSYDSRSYNEQFF
DNA: TGCGCCAGCAGCTATGATTCACGGTCCTACAATGAGCAGTTCTTC
size: -
J: TRBJ2-1
V: TRBV4-1
D: -

CDR3: CASSYETGYTDTQYF
DNA: TGTGCCAGCAGTTACGAGACAGGGTACACAGATACGCAGTATTTT
size: -
J: TRBJ2-3
V: TRBV6-5
D: TRBD1

CDR3: CASSPLPRAGNTEAFF
DNA: TGTGCCAGCTCACCCTTACCCCGGGCGGGGAACACTGAAGCTTTCTTT
size: -
J: TRBJ1-1
V: TRBV18
D: -

CDR3: CASSSGDSDEQYF
DNA: TGTGCCAGCAGCTCCGGGGACTCCGACGAGCAGTACTTC
size: -
J: TRBJ2-7
V: TRBV7-3
D: -

CDR3: CASSHRGLADPFF
DNA: TGCGCCAGCAGTCACAGGGGACTAGCCGATCCATTCTTC
size: -
J: TRBJ2-1
V: TRBV23-1
D: TRBD2

CDR3: CASSLDRVGTQYF
DNA: TGTGCCAGCAGCCTGGACAGGGTCGGGACCCAGTACTTC
size: -
J: TRBJ2-5
V: TRBV27
D: TRBD1

CDR3: CASSLRTGNTEAFF
DNA: TGCGCCAGCAGCCTGAGGACAGGCAACACTGAAGCTTTCTTT
size: few
J: TRBJ1-1
V: TRBV5-1
D: TRBD1

CDR3: CASSRGTQPQHF
DNA: TGTGCCAGCAGCCGGGGTACTCAGCCCCAGCATTTT
size: -
J: TRBJ1-5
V: TRBV28
D: -

CDR3: CASRATERAMDEQYF
DNA: TGTGCCAGCAGGGCGACTGAGCGGGCGATGGACGAGCAGTACTTC
size: -
J: TRBJ2-7
V: TRBV14
D: -

CDR3: CASSISSGTPYSTDTQYF
DNA: TGTGCCAGTAGTATTTCCTCCGGGACTCCATATTCCACAGATACGCAGTATTTT
size: -
J: TRBJ2-3
V: TRBV19
D: -

CDR3: CASGPVTGKSETQYF
DNA: TGTGCCAGCGGCCCCGTGACAGGGAAGTCTGAGACCCAGTACTTC
size: few
J: TRBJ2-5
V: TRBV6-1
D: TRBD1

CDR3: CASSDWHIPYNEQFF
DNA: TGTGCCAGCAGTGACTGGCACATTCCTTACAATGAGCAGTTCTTC
size: -
J: TRBJ2-1
V: TRBV6-5
D: -

CDR3: CASSSSPGTQYF
DNA: TGTGCTAGCAGCTCCTCGCCGGGGACCCAGTACTTC
size: -
J: TRBJ2-5
V: TRBV7-7
D: -